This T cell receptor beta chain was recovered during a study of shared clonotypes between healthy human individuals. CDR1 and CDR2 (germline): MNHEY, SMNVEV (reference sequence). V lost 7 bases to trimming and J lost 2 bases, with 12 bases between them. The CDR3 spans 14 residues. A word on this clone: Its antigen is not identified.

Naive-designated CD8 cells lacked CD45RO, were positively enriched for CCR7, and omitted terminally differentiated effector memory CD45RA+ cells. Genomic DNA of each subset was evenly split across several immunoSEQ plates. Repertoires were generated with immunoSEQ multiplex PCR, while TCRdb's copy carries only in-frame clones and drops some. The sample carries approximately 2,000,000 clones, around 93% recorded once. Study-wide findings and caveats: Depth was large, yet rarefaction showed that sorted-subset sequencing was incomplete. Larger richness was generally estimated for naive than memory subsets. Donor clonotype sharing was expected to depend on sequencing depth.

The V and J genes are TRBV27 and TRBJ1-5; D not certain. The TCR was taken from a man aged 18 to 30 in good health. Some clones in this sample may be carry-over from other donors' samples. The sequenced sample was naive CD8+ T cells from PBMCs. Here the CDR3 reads CASKGKDRNQPQHF. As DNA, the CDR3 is TGTGCCAGCAAGGGAAAGGATCGCAATCAGCCCCAGCATTTT.